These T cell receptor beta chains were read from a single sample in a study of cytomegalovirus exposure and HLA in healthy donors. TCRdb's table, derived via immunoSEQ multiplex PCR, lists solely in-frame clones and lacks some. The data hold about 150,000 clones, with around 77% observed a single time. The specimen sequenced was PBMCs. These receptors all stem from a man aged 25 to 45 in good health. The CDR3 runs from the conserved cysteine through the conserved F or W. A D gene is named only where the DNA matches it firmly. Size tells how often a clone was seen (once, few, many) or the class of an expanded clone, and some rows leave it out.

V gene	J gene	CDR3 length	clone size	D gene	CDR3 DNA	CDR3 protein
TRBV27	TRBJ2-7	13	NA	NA	TGTGCCAGCAGTTTACCCAGGGGCTACGAGCAGTACTTC	CASSLPRGYEQYF
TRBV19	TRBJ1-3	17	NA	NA	TGTGCCAGTAGTATCCCCGGGTCGGGGAGCTCTGGAAACACCATATATTTT	CASSIPGSGSSGNTIYF
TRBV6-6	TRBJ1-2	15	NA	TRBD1	TGTGCCAGCAGTGCCCCCGGGACAGGGGTAGGTGGCTACACCTTC	CASSAPGTGVGGYTF
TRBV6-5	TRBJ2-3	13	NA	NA	TGTGCCAGCCGACGACAGTCCACAGATACGCAGTATTTT	CASRRQSTDTQYF
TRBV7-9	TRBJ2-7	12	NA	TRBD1	TGTGCCAGCAGCCCCACAGGGGACGAGCAGTACTTC	CASSPTGDEQYF
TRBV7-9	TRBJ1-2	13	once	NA	TGTGCCAGCAGCCAAACAGGTTTCGGTGGCTACACCTTC	CASSQTGFGGYTF
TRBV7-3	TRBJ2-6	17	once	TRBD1	TGTGCCAGCAGCCGGGACAGACTCAGCTCTGGGGCCAACGTCCTGACTTTC	CASSRDRLSSGANVLTF
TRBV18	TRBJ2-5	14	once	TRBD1	TGTGCCAGCTCACCCGACAGGGGTTCAGGGACCCAGTACTTC	CASSPDRGSGTQYF
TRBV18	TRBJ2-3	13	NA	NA	TGTGCCAGCTCACCGTTCCGGTTAGATACGCAGTATTTT	CASSPFRLDTQYF
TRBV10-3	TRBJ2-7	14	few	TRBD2	TGTGCCATCAGTACAGCGGGATCAGGGTACGAGCAGTACTTC	CAISTAGSGYEQYF
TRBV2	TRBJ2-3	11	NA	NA	TGTGCCAGCAGTGAGAGCGATACGCAGTATTTT	CASSESDTQYF
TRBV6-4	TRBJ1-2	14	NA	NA	TGTGCCAGCAGTGACGGCGGGCCGCCATATGGCTACACCTTC	CASSDGGPPYGYTF
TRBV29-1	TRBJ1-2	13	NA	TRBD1	TGCAGCGTCGACAAGACAGGGGACTATGGCTACACCTTC	CSVDKTGDYGYTF
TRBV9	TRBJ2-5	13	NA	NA	TGTGCCAGCAGCGTACTAGATCTGGAGACCCAGTACTTC	CASSVLDLETQYF
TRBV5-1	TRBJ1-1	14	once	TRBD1	TGCGCCAGCAGCCCCCGGACAGGGGACACTGAAGCTTTCTTT	CASSPRTGDTEAFF
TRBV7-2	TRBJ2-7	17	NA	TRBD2	TGTGCCAGCAGCCCCGGTCTTCTTGAGCGGGACGCCTACGAGCAGTACTTC	CASSPGLLERDAYEQYF
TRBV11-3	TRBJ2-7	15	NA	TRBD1	TGTGCCAGCAGCTTCACGGGACAGACGGTCTACGAGCAGTACTTC	CASSFTGQTVYEQYF
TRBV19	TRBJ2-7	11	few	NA	TGTGCCAGTAGTTTGGGCTTCGAGCAGTACTTC	CASSLGFEQYF
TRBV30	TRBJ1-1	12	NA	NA	TGTGCCTGGAGCAGAACAGGGATTGAAGCTTTCTTT	CAWSRTGIEAFF
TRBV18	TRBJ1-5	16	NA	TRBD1	TGTGCCAGCTCACCGGGGACAGGAGCAAGCAATCAGCCCCAGCATTTT	CASSPGTGASNQPQHF
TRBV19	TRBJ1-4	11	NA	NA	TGTGCCAGTACCAGGAATGAAAAACTGTTTTTT	CASTRNEKLFF
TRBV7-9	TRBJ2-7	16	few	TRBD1	TGTGCCAGCAGCTTAGTTCGGACAGGGAGTATCAACGAGCAGTACTTC	CASSLVRTGSINEQYF